These 18 T cell receptor beta chains came from one sample sequenced in a study of patients and donors after allogeneic stem cell transplantation. TCRdb itself ran the RT-PCR reads through MiXCR, one entry per CDR3 protein. The sample contains approximately 200,000 distinct CDR3 sequences, around 41% of which appear only once. Sequenced material: blood, either unsorted or a sorted T cell fraction (not recorded which). The receptors were gathered from a human donor who was either an allogeneic HSCT recipient or a stem cell or donor lymphocyte infusion donor (not recorded which). It is not recorded whose cells these are; they may come from a transplant donor.

This rearrangement joins TRBV11-2 to TRBJ2-5; 10 positions agree with TRBD2. This CDR3 is 16 amino acids long. Germline CDR1 reads SGHAT; CDR2 reads FQNNGV. The J segment lost 2 bases and the V segment lost 4 bases, leaving 7 bases of the junction unmatched. The CDR3 region has the DNA TGTGCCAGCAGCTCTGTAGCGGGGGGAAGTCAAGAGACCCAGTACTTC. Translation gives CASSSVAGGSQETQYF.

The chain joins TRBV6-1 to TRBJ1-5, with D perhaps TRBD1 (6 bases). Germline V gives CDR1 MNHNS, CDR2 SASEGT. Trimming cost V 7 bases and J 0 bases, with 13 bases left between them. CDR3 length equals 15 residues. Written as DNA, the CDR3 is TGTGCCAGCAACCGCGGGACAAATAGCAATCAGCCCCAGCATTTT. Its protein product is CASNRGTNSNQPQHF.

The V call is TRBV3-1, the J call TRBJ1-1, with D uncertain. There are 15 residues in the CDR3. V was trimmed by 4 bases and J by 4 bases, leaving 16 bases between them. Germline loops: CDR1 LGHDT, CDR2 YNNKEL (reference sequence). The CDR3 is CASSPRNSRSTEAFF. The CDR3 nucleotides are TGTGCCAGCAGCCCCCGCAACAGTCGGAGCACTGAAGCTTTCTTT.

This clonotype was found a few times. The V call is TRBV15, the J call TRBJ1-2, with D possibly TRBD1 on 6 matching bases. V lost 0 bases and J lost 3, with 14 bases in between. CDR1 is LNHNV, CDR2 YYDKDF, per germline (reference sequence). The CDR3 extends over 16 amino acids. The CDR3 DNA is TGTGCCACCAGCAGAGATCCTAGAGGGACACACTATGGCTACACCTTC. Protein: CATSRDPRGTHYGYTF.

A few counts support this clonotype. The chain recombines TRBV5-1 with TRBJ2-3, with 7 nucleotides matching TRBD1. With 0 bases clipped from V and 2 bases from J, the junction kept 6 bases outside the gene matches. CDR3 size: 16 residues. The germline gives CDR1 SGHRS, CDR2 YFSETQ. DNA of the CDR3: TGCGCCAGCAGCTTGGAGGGGGACAGCTTCACAGATACGCAGTATTTT. Encoded protein: CASSLEGDSFTDTQYF.

This clonotype was found a few times. The chain is built from TRBV12-3 or TRBV12-4 and TRBJ1-4; 9 bases map to TRBD1. This CDR3 is built from 16 residues. J gave up 7 bases and V 6 bases, and 12 bases lay outside the gene matches. CDR3 in amino acids: CASSPRTGTGSEKLFF. The DNA for the CDR3 is TGTGCCAGCAGCCCGCGGACCGGGACAGGGTCTGAAAAACTGTTTTTT.

This chain connects TRBV7-2 to TRBJ2-5; tentatively, D is TRBD1 or TRBD2 (6 bases each). Between the trimmed V and J ends, which lost 2 bases and 5 bases, there was a span of 9 bases. From germline, CDR1 is SGHTA and CDR2 FQGNSA. This CDR3 comprises 13 residues. The CDR3 reads CASSLIGGETQYF. The DNA for the CDR3 is TGTGCCAGCAGCTTAATAGGGGGGGAGACCCAGTACTTC.

This clonotype was recorded a few times. This chain connects TRBV18 to TRBJ1-6, with D possibly TRBD1 on 5 matching bases. V dropped 0 bases and J dropped 3 bases, with 9 bases sitting between them. Germline lookup yields CDR1 KGHSH and CDR2 LQKENI. This CDR3 contains 16 residues. This chain's CDR3 is CASSPPGRYYNSPLHF. CDR3 sequence (DNA): TGTGCCAGCTCACCACCGGGACGGTACTATAATTCACCCCTCCACTTT.

This rearrangement joins TRBV4-2 to TRBJ1-5; 7 nucleotides line up with TRBD1. CDR3 length equals 17 residues. Trimming took 5 bases from V and 1 from J; bases not matched to a gene: 11. The germline gives CDR1 LGHNA, CDR2 YNFKEQ. CDR3 in amino acids: CASSSAPQGLSNQPQHF. The DNA of the CDR3 is TGTGCCAGCAGCTCAGCCCCACAGGGGCTAAGCAATCAGCCCCAGCATTTT.

The chain carries TRBV6-1 and TRBJ1-1; TRBD1 is a possible D gene (5 bases). Germline V gene lookup returns CDR1 MNHNS and CDR2 SASEGT. The CDR3 is 17 residues long. Trimming removed 4 bases from V and 3 bases from J, with 21 bases in between. CDR3 DNA: TGTGCCAGCAGTGGACCACGGCGGACACCTCTTCACACTGAAGCTTTCTTT. Translated: CASSGPRRTPLHTEAFF.

The chain uses TRBV7-9 and TRBJ2-3, with 8 bases matching TRBD1. CDR1 SEHNR and CDR2 FQNEAQ come from the germline V gene (reference sequence). V was clipped by 4 bases and J by 9 bases; unmatched bases: 9. The CDR3 has 14 amino acids. CDR3 residues: CASSSERQGFTQYF. The CDR3 DNA is TGTGCCAGCAGCTCAGAGAGACAGGGGTTCACGCAGTATTTT.

This chain joins TRBV30 and TRBJ1-3; D is undetermined. CDR1 GTSNPN and CDR2 SVGIG come from the germline V gene (reference sequence). V lost 1 base and J 1 base, leaving 2 bases between the germline ends. The CDR3 consists of 12 residues. The CDR3 spells CAWSGSGNTIYF. In nucleotides, the CDR3 is TGTGCCTGGAGTGGGTCTGGAAACACCATATATTTT.

The V gene is TRBV5-1, the J gene TRBJ1-1; a weak D match, TRBD1 (6 bases). CDR3 size: 16 residues. Germline V gives CDR1 SGHRS, CDR2 YFSETQ. V gave up 0 bases and J gave up 1 base, with 13 bases separating them. The CDR3 bases are TGCGCCAGCAGCTTGGCGACAGGCCAGCCGAACACTGAAGCTTTCTTT. It yields the protein CASSLATGQPNTEAFF.

The chain recombines TRBV11-2 with TRBJ2-1; 7 nucleotides agree with TRBD2. Germline V gene data show CDR1 as SGHAT and CDR2 as FQNNGV. V was pared by 2 bases and J by 0 bases, with 1 base of the junction left unmatched. The CDR3 is 15 residues long. CDR3 loop: CASSLQRDSYNEQFF. The CDR3 DNA follows: TGTGCCAGCAGCTTACAGCGGGACTCCTACAATGAGCAGTTCTTC.

The J gene is TRBJ2-7, the V gene TRBV4-1, with D unclear. This CDR3 region has 14 residues. The ends were cut back, 5 bases at V and 3 bases at J, with 14 bases in the middle. The germline V gene encodes CDR1 MGHRA and CDR2 YSYEKL. In nucleotides, the CDR3 is TGCGCCAGCAGCTCACGGACGGACCTCTACGAGCAGTACTTC. This encodes CASSSRTDLYEQYF.

This clonotype appeared many times. The rearrangement links TRBV6-6 to TRBJ1-3, with D tentatively TRBD1 (6 bases). V dropped 6 bases and J dropped 0 bases, with 9 bases sitting between them. The CDR3 sequence is 14 residues long. Germline V gene data show CDR1 as MNHNY and CDR2 as SVGAGI (reference sequence). DNA of the CDR3: TGTGCCAGCAGACAGGGTTACTCTGGAAACACCATATATTTT. Its translation is CASRQGYSGNTIYF.

This chain connects TRBV11-1 to TRBJ1-2, with a weak D call TRBD1 (6 bases). Deletions cut 5 bases from V and 0 bases from J, with 13 bases between. Germline values: CDR1 SGHAT, CDR2 FQDESV (reference sequence). The length of the CDR3 is 15 residues. The CDR3 coding sequence is TGTGCCAGCAGCCCCCCCCAGGGGACTAACTATGGCTACACCTTC. Its protein is CASSPPQGTNYGYTF.

Concerning this clonotype itself: A read error may explain this, as a much larger clone is one base away. The V call is TRBV6-6, the J call TRBJ1-4; tentative D call: TRBD1 (6 bases). CDR3 size: 14 residues. Germline assignment: CDR1 MNHNY and CDR2 SVGAGI (reference sequence). The ends were cut back, 6 bases at V and 3 bases at J, with 11 bases in the middle. DNA of the CDR3: TGTGCCAGCAGCCAACAGGGACCTAATGAAAAACTGTTTTTT. Its protein product is CASSQQGPNEKLFF.